The clone carrying this T cell receptor beta chain was detected ten times or more. TCRdb reprocessed the PCR reads using MiXCR. The sample holds 25,000 to 35,000 clones, 25% seen once. The data derive from a study of metastatic and nonmetastatic thyroid tumors. This CDR3 comprises 15 residues. Germline V gene data show CDR1 as MNHNS and CDR2 as SASEGT. J lost 4 bases, V lost 9 bases, and 12 bases had no gene match. Ahead of thyroid surgery, no patient had received treatment of any kind. The specimen sequenced was blood. This chain links TRBV6-1 with TRBJ2-5; TRBD1 aligns across 9 bases. The TCR was taken from a female donor with papillary thyroid cancer or a benign thyroid nodule (not recorded which). Some clones in this sample may be carry-over from other donors' samples. CDR3 in amino acids: CASRASDRGLETQYF. The CDR3 region has the DNA TGTGCCAGTCGGGCCTCGGACAGGGGCCTAGAGACCCAGTACTTC.